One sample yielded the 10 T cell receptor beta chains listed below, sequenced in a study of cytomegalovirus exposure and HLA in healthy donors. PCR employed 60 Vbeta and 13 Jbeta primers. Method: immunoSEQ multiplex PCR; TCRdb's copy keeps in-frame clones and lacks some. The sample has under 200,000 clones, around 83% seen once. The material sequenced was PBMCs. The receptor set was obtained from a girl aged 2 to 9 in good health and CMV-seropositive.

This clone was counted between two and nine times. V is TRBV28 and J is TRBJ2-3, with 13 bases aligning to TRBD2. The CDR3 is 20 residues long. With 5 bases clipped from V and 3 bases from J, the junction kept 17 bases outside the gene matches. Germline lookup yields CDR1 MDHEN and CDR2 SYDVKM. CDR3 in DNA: TGTGCCAGCAGTCTAACCAGAAAGTGGACTAGCGGGAGTGGTACAGATACGCAGTATTTT. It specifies CASSLTRKWTSGSGTDTQYF.

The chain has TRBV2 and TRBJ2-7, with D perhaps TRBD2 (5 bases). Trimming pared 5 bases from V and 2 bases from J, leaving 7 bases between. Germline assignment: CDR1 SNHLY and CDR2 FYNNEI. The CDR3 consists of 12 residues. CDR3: CASSRETYEQYF. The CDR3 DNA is TGTGCCAGCAGTCGGGAAACCTACGAGCAGTACTTC.

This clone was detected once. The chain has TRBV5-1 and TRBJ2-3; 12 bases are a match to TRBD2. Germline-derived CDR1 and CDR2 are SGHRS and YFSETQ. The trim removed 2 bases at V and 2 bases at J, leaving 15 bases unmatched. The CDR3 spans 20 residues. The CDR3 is CASSFHDLAGGPGSTDTQYF. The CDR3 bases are TGCGCCAGCAGCTTTCACGACCTAGCGGGAGGGCCGGGCTCCACAGATACGCAGTATTTT.

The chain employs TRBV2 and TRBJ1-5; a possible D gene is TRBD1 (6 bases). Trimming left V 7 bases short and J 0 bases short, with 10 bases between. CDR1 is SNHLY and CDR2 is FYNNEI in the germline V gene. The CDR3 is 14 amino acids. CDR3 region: CASKDSYSNQPQHF. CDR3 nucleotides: TGTGCCAGCAAGGACAGCTATAGCAATCAGCCCCAGCATTTT.

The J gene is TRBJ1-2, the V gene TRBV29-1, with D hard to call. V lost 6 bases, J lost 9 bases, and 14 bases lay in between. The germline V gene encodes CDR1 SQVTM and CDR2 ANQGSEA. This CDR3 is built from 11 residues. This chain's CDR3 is CSVYYSGSYTF. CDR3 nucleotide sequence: TGCAGCGTCTATTACAGTGGAAGCTACACCTTC.

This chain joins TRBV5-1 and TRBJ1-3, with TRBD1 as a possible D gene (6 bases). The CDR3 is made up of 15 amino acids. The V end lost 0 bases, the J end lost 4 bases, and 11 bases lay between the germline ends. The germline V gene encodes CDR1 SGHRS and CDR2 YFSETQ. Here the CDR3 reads CASSLGAGAGNTIYF. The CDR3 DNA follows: TGCGCCAGCAGCTTGGGAGCAGGGGCCGGAAACACCATATATTTT.

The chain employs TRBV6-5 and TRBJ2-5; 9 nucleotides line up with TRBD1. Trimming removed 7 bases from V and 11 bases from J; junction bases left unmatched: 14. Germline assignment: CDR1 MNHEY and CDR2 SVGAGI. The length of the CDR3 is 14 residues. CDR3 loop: CASTRRTGAREQYF. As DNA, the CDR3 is TGTGCCAGCACTAGACGGACAGGGGCGAGGGAGCAGTACTTC.

In nucleotides, the CDR3 is TGTGCCAGCAGTCTGATACAGGGGGTGGGCGAGCAGTACTTC. It yields the protein CASSLIQGVGEQYF. The genes are TRBV28 and TRBJ2-7, with 8 bases identical to TRBD1. J was trimmed by 6 bases and V by 5 bases; bases with no gene match: 9. There are 14 residues in the CDR3. The V gene's germline CDR1 is MDHEN and CDR2 SYDVKM. Together with reference TRBV28 and TRBJ2-7, the CDR3 gives the full variable domain: DVKVTQSSRYLVKRTGEKVFLECVQDMDHENMFWYRQDPGLGLRLIYFSYDVKMKEKGDIPEGYSVSREKKERFSLILESASTNQTSMYLCASSLIQGVGEQYFGPGTRLTVT.

CDR3 residues: CSALRVETQYF. Written as DNA, the CDR3 is TGCAGTGCTCTCAGGGTCGAGACCCAGTACTTC. The rearrangement joins TRBV20-1 to TRBJ2-5; D might be TRBD1 (5 bases). Germline V gives CDR1 DFQATT, CDR2 SNEGSKA (reference sequence). The CDR3 contains 11 residues. V dropped 5 bases and J dropped 5 bases, with 9 bases sitting between them.

The CDR3 is CAWSSDWTSTDTQYF. The CDR3 region has the DNA TGTGCCTGGAGTTCGGACTGGACTAGCACAGATACGCAGTATTTT. This chain joins TRBV30 and TRBJ2-3; maybe TRBD2 (5 bases). This CDR3 has 15 residues. Between the trimmed V and J ends, which lost 2 bases and 0 bases, there was a span of 12 bases. Germline V CDR1 and CDR2: GTSNPN, SVGIG (reference sequence).